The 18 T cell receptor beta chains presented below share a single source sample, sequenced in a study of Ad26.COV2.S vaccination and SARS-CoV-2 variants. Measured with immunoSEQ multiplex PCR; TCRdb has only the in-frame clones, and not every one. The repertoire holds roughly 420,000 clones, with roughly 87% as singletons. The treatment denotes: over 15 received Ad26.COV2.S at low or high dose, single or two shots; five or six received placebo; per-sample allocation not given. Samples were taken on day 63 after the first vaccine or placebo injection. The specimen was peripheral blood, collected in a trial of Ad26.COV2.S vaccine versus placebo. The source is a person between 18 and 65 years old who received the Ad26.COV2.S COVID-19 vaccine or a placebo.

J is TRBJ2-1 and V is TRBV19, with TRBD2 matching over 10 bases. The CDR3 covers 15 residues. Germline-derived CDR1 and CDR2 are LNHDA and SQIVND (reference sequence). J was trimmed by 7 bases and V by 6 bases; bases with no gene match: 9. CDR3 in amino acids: CASRWSAGGLNEQFF. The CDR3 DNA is TGTGCCAGTAGGTGGTCAGCGGGAGGGCTGAATGAGCAGTTCTTC.

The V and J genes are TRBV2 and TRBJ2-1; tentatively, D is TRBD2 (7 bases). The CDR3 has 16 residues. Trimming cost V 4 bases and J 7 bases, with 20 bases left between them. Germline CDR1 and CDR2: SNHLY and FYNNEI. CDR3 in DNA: TGTGCCAGCAGTGTAAGTGCGGGGGCGCTGGGGAATGAGCAGTTCTTC. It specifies CASSVSAGALGNEQFF.

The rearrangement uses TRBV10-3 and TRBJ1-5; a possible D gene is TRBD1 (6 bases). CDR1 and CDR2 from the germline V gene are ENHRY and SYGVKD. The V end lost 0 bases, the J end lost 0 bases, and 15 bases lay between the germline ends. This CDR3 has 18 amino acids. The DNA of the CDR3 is TGTGCCATCAGTGAGTCGGGACACCTACTCGATAGCAATCAGCCCCAGCATTTT. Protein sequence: CAISESGHLLDSNQPQHF.

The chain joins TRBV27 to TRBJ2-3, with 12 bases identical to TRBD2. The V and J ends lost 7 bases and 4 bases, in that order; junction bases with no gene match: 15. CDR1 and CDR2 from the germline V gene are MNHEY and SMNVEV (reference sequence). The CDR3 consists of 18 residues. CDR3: CASNSFGLAGGLADTQYF. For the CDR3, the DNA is TGTGCCAGCAACTCGTTCGGGCTAGCGGGGGGGCTGGCAGATACGCAGTATTTT.

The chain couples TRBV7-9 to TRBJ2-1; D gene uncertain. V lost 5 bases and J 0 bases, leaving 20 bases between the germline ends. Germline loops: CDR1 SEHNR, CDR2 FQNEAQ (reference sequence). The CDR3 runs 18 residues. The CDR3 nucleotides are TGTGCCAGCAGCAAAGTCCTTAGTTCCGGATACTCCTACAATGAGCAGTTCTTC. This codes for CASSKVLSSGYSYNEQFF.

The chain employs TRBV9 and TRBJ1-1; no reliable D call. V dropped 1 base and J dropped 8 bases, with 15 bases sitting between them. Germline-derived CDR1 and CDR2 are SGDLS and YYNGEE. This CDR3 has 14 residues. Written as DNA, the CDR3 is TGTGCCAGCAGCGTAAACATGCGTCCAGTAGAAGCTTTCTTT. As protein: CASSVNMRPVEAFF.

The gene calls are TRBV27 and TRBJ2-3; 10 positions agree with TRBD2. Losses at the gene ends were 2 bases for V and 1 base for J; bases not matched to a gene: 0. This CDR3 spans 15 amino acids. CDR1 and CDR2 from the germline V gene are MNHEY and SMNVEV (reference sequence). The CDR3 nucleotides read TGTGCCAGCAGTTTACTAGCGGGAGGCACAGATACGCAGTATTTT. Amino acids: CASSLLAGGTDTQYF.

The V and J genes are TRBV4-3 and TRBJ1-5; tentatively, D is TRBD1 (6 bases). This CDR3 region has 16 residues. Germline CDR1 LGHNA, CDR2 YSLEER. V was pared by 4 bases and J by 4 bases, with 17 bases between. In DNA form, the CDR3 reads TGCGCCAGCAGCCCCACGAGGGGGACTCTAAATCAGCCCCAGCATTTT. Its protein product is CASSPTRGTLNQPQHF.

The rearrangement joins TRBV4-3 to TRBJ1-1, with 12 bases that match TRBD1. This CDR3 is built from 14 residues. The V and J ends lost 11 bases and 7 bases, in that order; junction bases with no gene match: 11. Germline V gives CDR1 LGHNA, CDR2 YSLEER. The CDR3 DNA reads TGCGCCGCCAGGTCCGGGACAGGGGGCGATGAAGCTTTCTTT. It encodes CAARSGTGGDEAFF.

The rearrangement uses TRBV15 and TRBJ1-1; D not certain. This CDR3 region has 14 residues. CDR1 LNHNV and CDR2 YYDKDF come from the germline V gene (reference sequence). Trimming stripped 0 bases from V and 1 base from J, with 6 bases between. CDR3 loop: CATSREQRNTEAFF. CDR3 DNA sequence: TGTGCCACCAGCAGAGAACAGCGGAACACTGAAGCTTTCTTT.

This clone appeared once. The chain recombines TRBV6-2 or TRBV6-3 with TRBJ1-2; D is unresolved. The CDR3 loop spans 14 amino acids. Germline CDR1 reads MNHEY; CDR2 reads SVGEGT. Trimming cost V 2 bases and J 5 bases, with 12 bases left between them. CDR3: CASSYDRYWYGYTF. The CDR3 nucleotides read TGTGCCAGCAGTTACGATAGATATTGGTATGGCTACACCTTC.

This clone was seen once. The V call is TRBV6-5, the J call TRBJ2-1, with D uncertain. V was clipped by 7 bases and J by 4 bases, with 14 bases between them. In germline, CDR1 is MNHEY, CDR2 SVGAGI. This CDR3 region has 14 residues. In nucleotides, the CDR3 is TGTGCCAGCACTCTCGTGATGGGGTACAATGAGCAGTTCTTC. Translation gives CASTLVMGYNEQFF.

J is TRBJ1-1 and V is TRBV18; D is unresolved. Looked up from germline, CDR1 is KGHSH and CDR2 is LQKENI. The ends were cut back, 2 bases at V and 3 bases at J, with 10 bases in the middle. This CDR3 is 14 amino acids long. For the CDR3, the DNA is TGTGCCAGCTCACCATCGCACAGAGACACTGAAGCTTTCTTT. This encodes CASSPSHRDTEAFF.

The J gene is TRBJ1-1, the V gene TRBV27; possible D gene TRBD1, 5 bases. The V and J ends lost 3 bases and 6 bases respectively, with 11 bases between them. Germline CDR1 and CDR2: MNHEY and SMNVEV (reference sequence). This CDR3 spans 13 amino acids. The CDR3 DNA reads TGTGCCAGCAGTTTTCAGGGAGGGGCTGAAGCTTTCTTT. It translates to CASSFQGGAEAFF.

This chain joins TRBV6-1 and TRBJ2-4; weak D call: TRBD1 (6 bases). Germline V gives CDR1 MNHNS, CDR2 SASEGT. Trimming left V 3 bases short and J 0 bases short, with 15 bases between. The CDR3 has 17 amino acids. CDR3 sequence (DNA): TGTGCCAGCAGTGACCGAACAGGGTCTTTAGCCAAAAACATTCAGTACTTC. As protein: CASSDRTGSLAKNIQYF.

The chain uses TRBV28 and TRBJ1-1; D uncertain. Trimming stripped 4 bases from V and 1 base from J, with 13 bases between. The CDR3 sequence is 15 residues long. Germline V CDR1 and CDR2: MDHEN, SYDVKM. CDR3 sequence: CASSYIRARNTEAFF. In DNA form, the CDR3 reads TGTGCCAGCAGTTATATTAGGGCCCGGAACACTGAAGCTTTCTTT.

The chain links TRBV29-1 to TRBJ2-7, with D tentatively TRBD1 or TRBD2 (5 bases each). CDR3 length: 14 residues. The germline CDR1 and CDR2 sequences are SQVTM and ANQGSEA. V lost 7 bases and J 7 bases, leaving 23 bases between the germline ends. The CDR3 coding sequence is TGCAGCGGCCGGACCGGGACCTCTAGAGAAGAGCAGTACGTC. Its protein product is CSGRTGTSREEQYV.

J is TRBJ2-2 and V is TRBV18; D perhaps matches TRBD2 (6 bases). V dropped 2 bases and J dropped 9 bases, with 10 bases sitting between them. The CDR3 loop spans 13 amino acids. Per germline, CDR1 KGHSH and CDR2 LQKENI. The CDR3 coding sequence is TGTGCCAGCTCACCAGGGGGGACCCGGGAGCTGTTTTTT. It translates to CASSPGGTRELFF.